This T cell receptor (beta chain) was recorded in a study of tumor and adjacent non-tumor tissue in lung cancer. For the study at large: There were 12 adenocarcinoma, a couple of squamous cell carcinoma and 1 small cell lung cancer cases.

This clonotype was observed a handful of times. Its antigen is not known. One end of the junction varies from germline; a read error may be responsible. TCRbeta libraries were built with three rounds of nested PCR, modified from ARM-PCR. MiXCR, applied by TCRdb to the multiplex PCR reads, yields one record per CDR3 protein. The profile shows fewer than 80,000 distinct CDR3 sequences, around 70% of them singletons. The template was RNA from unsorted bulk tissue. The study's findings and limits: Normal lung showed higher cumulative top 100 clone frequency than tumor. Significantly higher TCR diversity was found in tumor than normal lung.

The clonotype comes from a woman aged 70-85 years with non-small cell lung cancer. The sequenced sample was lung tumor tissue.

CDR3 region: CSASRTDSGNTIYF. As DNA, the CDR3 is TGCAGCGCGTCCAGGACAGACTCTGGGAACACCATATATTTT. This sequence joins TRBV29-1 and TRBJ1-3, with D possibly being TRBD1 (6 bases). This CDR3 contains 14 residues. Germline CDR1 reads SQVTM; CDR2 reads ANQGSEA.